This T cell receptor beta chain was obtained from a study of read filtering for tumor transcriptome and immune sequencing. The library was built from about 370 ng RNA with molecular barcoded adaptors for alpha/delta and beta/gamma chains. TCRdb re-called the reads with MiXCR, one entry per CDR3 protein. The table has roughly 130,000 distinct CDR3 sequences, 10% to 15% seen once; the top ten hold 11%. This clonotype was detected ten times or more. CDR3 size: 18 residues. The J segment lost 10 bases and the V segment lost 0 bases, leaving 12 bases of the junction unmatched. Germline lookup yields CDR1 SGHTA and CDR2 FQGNSA.

The V gene is TRBV7-2, the J gene TRBJ2-1; 13 positions match TRBD2. The receptor comes from a donor aged 40 or older with multiple myeloma. Source material: a population of CD138-negative cells sorted from bone marrow. CDR3 DNA sequence: TGTGCCAGCAGCTTAGCACAGGGACTAGCGGGACCTACAATAGAGCAGTTCTTC. Protein sequence: CASSLAQGLAGPTIEQFF. Looking up the rest from reference TRBV7-2 and TRBJ2-1 gives the full variable domain: GAGVSQSPSNKVTEKGKDVELRCDPISGHTALYWYRQSLGQGLEFLIYFQGNSAPDKSGLPSDRFSAERTGGSVSTLTIQRTQQEDSAVYLCASSLAQGLAGPTIEQFFGPGTRLTVL.